This is a list of T cell receptor beta chains from one sample in a study of CD8+ T cells in alopecia areata. The method was immunoSEQ multiplex PCR; TCRdb's version includes in-frame clones alone and lacks a portion of them. This sample yields about 150,000 clones, of which roughly 61% are seen a single time; under 7.5% belongs to the top ten. The source material was CD4+ T cells sorted from blood, sampled at week 0. These receptor sequences come from a human donor with alopecia areata. The CDR3 runs from the conserved cysteine through the conserved F or W. Each record gives: D gene, J gene, clone size, V gene, CDR3 DNA, CDR3 protein. The D gene is left open where the match is weak. Size values are once, few and many counts, or a class for expanded clones, and some rows have none.

- TRBJ2-1 - TRBV27 TGTGCCAGCAGTCTCCCGGGGTTAAAGGGTTACAATGAGCAGTTCTTC CASSLPGLKGYNEQFF
- TRBJ2-7 - TRBV7-2 TGTGCCAGCAGCTTAGTTTCCGGGCCCCTCGCCTCCTACGAGCAGTACTTC CASSLVSGPLASYEQYF
TRBD1 TRBJ1-1 - TRBV5-1 TGCGCCAGCAGCTCCGGACAGGGGGGGAGAAACACTGAAGCTTTCTTT CASSSGQGGRNTEAFF
TRBD1 TRBJ1-2 - TRBV5-1 TGCGCCAGCAGTGCTCCGGGACAGGTCTATGGCTACACCTTC CASSAPGQVYGYTF
- TRBJ1-1 - TRBV5-1 TGCGCCAGCAGCCCCCGGGGGACCGCTGAAGCTTTCTTT CASSPRGTAEAFF
TRBD2 TRBJ2-5 - TRBV6-1 TGTGCCAGCAGTGAAGCGGGCGGGGGGGCCCGGGAGACCCAGTACTTC CASSEAGGGARETQYF
- TRBJ1-6 - TRBV7-9 TGTGCCAGCAGCTCACCAGAAAGGACGAATTCACCCCTCCACTTT CASSSPERTNSPLHF
- TRBJ2-5 - TRBV29-1 TGCAGCGGGGCGGTGGGGCCCCAAGAGACCCAGTACTTC CSGAVGPQETQYF
- TRBJ2-1 - TRBV7-9 TGTGCCAGCAGCTTAATGGGGCAGAGCAATGAGCAGTTCTTC CASSLMGQSNEQFF
- TRBJ1-3 - TRBV15 TGTGCCACCAGCCTAACAGGGACGGGTGGAAACACCATATATTTT CATSLTGTGGNTIYF
- TRBJ2-1 - TRBV20-1 TGCAGTGCCCAAAGGGGTAATGAGCAGTTCTTC CSAQRGNEQFF
- TRBJ2-3 - TRBV29-1 TGCAGCGTTTCAGGGGCAGTGGCAGATACGCAGTATTTT CSVSGAVADTQYF
- TRBJ2-2 - TRBV7-2 TGTGCCAGCAGCCTGGTTAGAGGTCCGGGCGGGGAGCTGTTTTTT CASSLVRGPGGELFF
- TRBJ1-6 - TRBV25-1 TGTGCCACCGGCCGGGGATATAATTCACCCCTCCACTTT CATGRGYNSPLHF
- TRBJ2-7 few TRBV15 TGTGCCACCAGCCGGGACTCCTACGAGCAGTACTTC CATSRDSYEQYF
TRBD2 TRBJ2-3 - TRBV7-2 TGTGCCAGCAATCTAGCGGGGCCCACAGATACGCAGTATTTT CASNLAGPTDTQYF
TRBD1 TRBJ1-1 many TRBV19 TGTGCCAGTAGTATTTCGGGACAGGTGGGGACTGAAGCTTTCTTT CASSISGQVGTEAFF
- TRBJ1-5 - TRBV10-3 TGTGCCATCAGCCCGGTGGGCACCAATCAGCCCCAGCATTTT CAISPVGTNQPQHF
- TRBJ2-5 - TRBV30 TGTGCCTGGAATGTTTACAGGCAAGAGACCCAGTACTTC CAWNVYRQETQYF
- TRBJ1-2 - TRBV6-5 TGTGCCAGCAGGGGGGGACGGACCTATGGCTACACCTTC CASRGGRTYGYTF
TRBD1 TRBJ1-6 few TRBV7-8 TGCGCCAGCAGCCTATCAGCAGGGGGGAGCTCCTATAATTCACCCCTCCACTTT CASSLSAGGSSYNSPLHF
TRBD2 TRBJ2-7 few TRBV2 TGTGCCAGCAGTGAATGGACTAGCGGGGACGAGCAGTACTTC CASSEWTSGDEQYF
- TRBJ1-1 - TRBV30 TGTGCCTTCCATGATGACAGACCCGAAGCTTTCTTT CAFHDDRPEAFF
TRBD1 TRBJ2-1 - TRBV5-1 TGCGCCAGCAGCTTGGAGGGACAGGGGGCCTATTCCAGTGAGCAGTTCTTC CASSLEGQGAYSSEQFF
TRBD1 TRBJ2-1 - TRBV29-1 TGCAGCTCCACACAGGGGGAGCAGTTCTTC CSSTQGEQFF
- TRBJ1-2 - TRBV7-3 TGTGCCAGCAGCCCAGGGTTCGGCTATGGCTACACCTTC CASSPGFGYGYTF
TRBD2 TRBJ2-7 - TRBV5-6 TGTGCCAGCAGCTTGGCCTGGGGTAGCGGGTACGAGCAGTACTTC CASSLAWGSGYEQYF
TRBD1 TRBJ1-5 few TRBV29-1 TGCAGCGTTGTGACAGGGGCGAATCAGCCCCAGCATTTT CSVVTGANQPQHF
- TRBJ2-2 - TRBV4-2 TGTGCCAGCAGCCAAGACCAAGTGGTCACCGGGGAGCTGTTTTTT CASSQDQVVTGELFF
- TRBJ2-1 - TRBV6-1 TGTGCCAGCAGTGAGGTGCATGAGCAGTTCTTC CASSEVHEQFF
- TRBJ2-1 - TRBV10-3 TGTGCCATCAGTGCGGAGTCCCGCAGTGAGCAGTTCTTC CAISAESRSEQFF
- TRBJ1-5 few TRBV4-1 TGCGCCAGCAGCCAAGACGGGCAGATTGGTCAGCCCCAGCATTTT CASSQDGQIGQPQHF
- TRBJ2-2 - TRBV30 TGTGCCTGGAGTGGTAGATACACCGGGGAGCTGTTTTTT CAWSGRYTGELFF
TRBD2 TRBJ2-3 - TRBV29-1 TGCAGCCTCCGGGCGGGGGGGCCGGTAGATACGCAGTATTTT CSLRAGGPVDTQYF
- TRBJ2-7 - TRBV18 TGTGCCAGCTCATGGACGGAAAGCTACGAGCAGTACTTC CASSWTESYEQYF
- TRBJ1-1 once TRBV30 TGTGCCTGGAGAGGGGACAACCGTGAAGCTTTCTTT CAWRGDNREAFF
TRBD2 TRBJ2-5 once TRBV4-1 TGCGCCAGCAGCCAAGCTGGGGCGGGGACTAGCGGGGGGAGATGGAAGACCCAGTACTTC CASSQAGAGTSGGRWKTQYF
- TRBJ2-1 - TRBV5-1 TGCGCCAGTGGGCTGGGTAGCAATGAGCAGTTCTTC CASGLGSNEQFF
- TRBJ1-4 - TRBV4-2 TGTGCCAGCAGCCCCGGCGGCAGGACTAATGAAAAACTGTTTTTT CASSPGGRTNEKLFF
TRBD2 TRBJ2-7 - TRBV4-1 TGCGCCAGCAGCCAAGCGAGCGGGGGGACCTACGAGCAGTACTTC CASSQASGGTYEQYF
- TRBJ2-3 few TRBV9 TGTGCCAGCAGCTTAAGCACAGATACGCAGTATTTT CASSLSTDTQYF
- TRBJ2-1 - TRBV29-1 TGCAGCGTTGTTCCCCCGCCAGGGTCCTACAATGAGCAGTTCTTC CSVVPPPGSYNEQFF
- TRBJ2-5 - TRBV11-2 TGTGCCAGCAGCCGAGGACGGGAGGAGACCCAGTACTTC CASSRGREETQYF
TRBD1 TRBJ1-2 - TRBV29-1 TGCAGCGTTGGTAGACAGGGCTATGGCTACACCTTC CSVGRQGYGYTF
- TRBJ2-3 - TRBV9 TGTGCCAGCAGCGTAGCCGTGGGACGGACAGATACGCAGTATTTT CASSVAVGRTDTQYF
- TRBJ2-5 once TRBV10-1 TGCGCCAGCAGTGAGACAGGTGGAGAGACCCAGTACTTC CASSETGGETQYF
TRBD1 TRBJ2-1 - TRBV10-3 TGTGCCATCAGCACGATGGACAGGGGAAGGCAGTTCTTC CAISTMDRGRQFF
TRBD2 TRBJ2-3 few TRBV7-2 TGTGCCAGCAGCCAACTTCTAGCGGGGTCCACAGATACGCAGTATTTT CASSQLLAGSTDTQYF
- TRBJ2-5 - TRBV14 TGTGCCAGCAGCCAAGTTTGGCCAGATTGGGAGACCCAGTACTTC CASSQVWPDWETQYF
- TRBJ2-7 - TRBV6-6 TGTGCCAGCAGTTACACTCAGGGTGGGTCCTACGAGCAGTACTTC CASSYTQGGSYEQYF
TRBD1 TRBJ2-1 - TRBV18 TGTGCCAGCTCAGACAGGGGAACCTACAATGAGCAGTTCTTC CASSDRGTYNEQFF
- TRBJ1-6 few TRBV30 TGTGCCTGGAGTGTTTCTAGGGGAGGATCACCCCTCCACTTT CAWSVSRGGSPLHF
- TRBJ2-2 few TRBV25-1 TGTGCCAGCAGTGGAATAGGGGAGAAGAGCGGGGAGCTGTTTTTT CASSGIGEKSGELFF
- TRBJ1-1 - TRBV4-3 TGCGCCAGCAGCCAAGACTTCACAGGGAGCACTGAAGCTTTCTTT CASSQDFTGSTEAFF
- TRBJ1-1 - TRBV29-1 TGCAGCGTGTCTGACAGGAAGAACACTGAAGCTTTCTTT CSVSDRKNTEAFF